This is a list of T cell receptor beta chains from one sample in a study of cytomegalovirus exposure and HLA in healthy donors. Here immunoSEQ multiplex PCR was the method, and the copy in TCRdb shows in-frame clones only, minus some. The sample includes over 80,000 clones, 78% of them seen just once. Sequencing was done on a sample of PBMCs. The receptors stem from a middle-aged woman in good health and CMV-seronegative. CDR3s include the opening cysteine and the closing phenylalanine or tryptophan. D genes are given only for firm matches. For some rows the clone size is stated as once, few or many, or as a class when expanded; others skip it.

D gene | clone size | J gene | V gene | CDR3 protein | CDR3 DNA
TRBD1 | NA | TRBJ2-7 | TRBV9 | CASSVGQGSTYEQYF | TGTGCCAGCAGCGTAGGACAGGGAAGCACCTACGAGCAGTACTTC
NA | NA | TRBJ1-2 | TRBV29-1 | CSAAGQNYGYTF | TGCAGCGCTGCTGGGCAGAACTATGGCTACACCTTC
NA | NA | TRBJ1-1 | TRBV19 | CASRRTEAFF | TGTGCCAGTAGGAGAACTGAAGCTTTCTTT
NA | NA | TRBJ2-7 | TRBV28 | CASSWGDQGSYEQYF | TGTGCCAGCAGTTGGGGGGATCAGGGCTCCTACGAGCAGTACTTC
NA | NA | TRBJ2-7 | TRBV7-9 | CASSSPPDRASYEQYF | TGTGCCAGCAGCTCCCCCCCGGACAGAGCCTCCTACGAGCAGTACTTC
NA | NA | TRBJ2-7 | TRBV7-9 | CASSLAERVYEQYF | TGTGCCAGCAGCTTAGCGGAGAGGGTCTACGAGCAGTACTTC
NA | NA | TRBJ2-5 | TRBV29-1 | CSVAPATGAGRETQYF | TGCAGCGTTGCCCCGGCCACAGGGGCGGGGAGAGAGACCCAGTACTTC
NA | few | TRBJ2-1 | TRBV6-5 | CASGRTLGSYNEQFF | TGTGCCAGCGGGAGGACCCTTGGTTCCTACAATGAGCAGTTCTTC
NA | NA | TRBJ1-3 | TRBV12-5 | CASGGSSGNTIYF | TGTGCTAGTGGTGGTAGTTCCGGAAACACCATATATTTT
NA | NA | TRBJ2-7 | TRBV11-2 | CASSLEGGVLYEQYF | TGTGCCAGCAGCTTAGAAGGGGGAGTCTTGTACGAGCAGTACTTC
NA | few | TRBJ1-1 | TRBV25-1 | CASSEYGQAFF | TGTGCCAGCAGTGAATATGGGCAAGCTTTCTTT
TRBD1 | NA | TRBJ1-6 | TRBV7-9 | CASSLGTGGANSPLHF | TGTGCCAGCAGCTTAGGGACAGGGGGCGCGAATTCACCCCTCCACTTT
NA | NA | TRBJ2-7 | TRBV27 | CASSARDEQYF | TGTGCCAGCAGTGCGCGTGACGAGCAGTACTTC
NA | NA | TRBJ1-1 | TRBV7-6 | CASSSPQVASNTEAFF | TGTGCCAGCAGCTCGCCTCAGGTTGCCTCTAACACTGAAGCTTTCTTT
TRBD2 | NA | TRBJ2-1 | TRBV5-1 | CASSTITGTEESGGAYNEQFF | TGCGCCAGCAGCACCATCACCGGGACGGAGGAGTCGGGAGGCGCCTACAATGAGCAGTTCTTC
NA | NA | TRBJ1-2 | TRBV5-1 | CASSLAAALNYGYTF | TGCGCCAGCAGCTTGGCGGCGGCCCTAAACTATGGCTACACCTTC
NA | NA | TRBJ1-5 | TRBV28 | CASILQGLRNQPQHF | TGTGCCAGCATCCTACAGGGTTTGCGCAATCAGCCCCAGCATTTT
TRBD1 | NA | TRBJ2-1 | TRBV7-9 | CASSSGQGSYNEQFF | TGTGCCAGCAGCTCGGGACAGGGCTCCTACAATGAGCAGTTCTTC
NA | NA | TRBJ1-2 | TRBV28 | CASNRLDYGYTF | TGTGCCAGCAATCGGTTGGACTATGGCTACACCTTC
NA | few | TRBJ2-3 | TRBV29-1 | CSVGGDPGTQYF | TGCAGCGTTGGCGGGGATCCAGGTACGCAGTATTTT
NA | NA | TRBJ2-3 | TRBV7-9 | CASSLLVGDVTQYF | TGTGCCAGCAGCTTACTCGTAGGGGATGTTACGCAGTATTTT
NA | NA | TRBJ2-5 | TRBV29-1 | CSVVWGPLTVYQETQYF | TGCAGCGTTGTCTGGGGGCCACTGACAGTCTACCAAGAGACCCAGTACTTC
TRBD1 | once | TRBJ2-7 | TRBV9 | CASSVAPGQESSYEQYF | TGTGCCAGCAGCGTAGCCCCGGGACAGGAGAGCTCCTACGAGCAGTACTTC
NA | once | TRBJ2-5 | TRBV7-2 | CASSLWAVCDQYF | TGTGCCAGCAGCTTATGGGCTGTTTGTGACCAGTACTTC
NA | NA | TRBJ2-2 | TRBV5-6 | CASSSDRENTGELFF | TGTGCCAGCAGCTCGGATCGGGAGAACACCGGGGAGCTGTTTTTT
NA | NA | TRBJ2-7 | TRBV6-5 | CASSSTVRPFEQYF | TGTGCCAGCAGTTCAACAGTTCGACCCTTCGAGCAGTACTTC
TRBD1 | NA | TRBJ1-5 | TRBV27 | CASSSNRGLGQPQHF | TGTGCCAGCAGTTCAAACAGGGGGCTCGGGCAGCCCCAGCATTTT
NA | few | TRBJ1-1 | TRBV12-5 | CASGLSFNTEAFF | TGTGCTAGTGGTCTCTCTTTTAACACTGAAGCTTTCTTT
NA | once | TRBJ1-5 | TRBV15 | CATSSGNKRDSNQPQHF | TGTGCCACCAGCAGTGGTAATAAACGCGATAGCAATCAGCCCCAGCATTTT
NA | once | TRBJ1-4 | TRBV27 | CASKPRSGDANEKLFF | TGTGCCAGCAAGCCCCGGTCGGGGGACGCGAATGAAAAACTGTTTTTT
NA | NA | TRBJ2-7 | TRBV15 | CATSREGRDEQYF | TGTGCCACCAGCAGAGAAGGCAGGGACGAGCAGTACTTC
NA | once | TRBJ2-3 | TRBV9 | CASSPWGGSTDTQYF | TGTGCCAGCAGCCCCTGGGGAGGAAGTACAGATACGCAGTATTTT
TRBD1 | few | TRBJ1-5 | TRBV2 | CASTPAGGGNQPQHF | TGTGCCAGCACTCCAGCAGGGGGCGGCAATCAGCCCCAGCATTTT
TRBD2 | NA | TRBJ2-5 | TRBV5-1 | CASGLDEETQYF | TGCGCCAGCGGACTAGACGAAGAGACCCAGTACTTC
TRBD1 | NA | TRBJ2-7 | TRBV6-1 | CASGVGTGIYEQYF | TGTGCCAGCGGCGTCGGGACAGGGATCTACGAGCAGTACTTC
NA | NA | TRBJ2-1 | TRBV5-1 | CASSLGFGVEQFF | TGCGCCAGCAGCTTGGGTTTCGGTGTTGAGCAGTTCTTC
TRBD1 | once | TRBJ1-2 | TRBV28 | CASSVSATGGYGYTF | TGTGCCAGCAGTGTATCGGCAACAGGGGGCTATGGCTACACCTTC
TRBD2 | NA | TRBJ2-2 | TRBV5-4 | CASSLELAGSNTGELFF | TGTGCCAGCAGCTTGGAGCTAGCGGGTTCGAACACCGGGGAGCTGTTTTTT
TRBD1 | NA | TRBJ1-3 | TRBV19 | CASSIGQDSTHTIYF | TGTGCCAGTAGTATTGGACAGGACTCCACGCACACCATATATTTT
NA | NA | TRBJ2-7 | TRBV7-3 | CASSLTSTVEQYF | TGTGCCAGCAGCTTAACGAGTACAGTCGAGCAGTACTTC
NA | once | TRBJ1-5 | TRBV10-3 | CAISDMMAGVGGQPQHF | TGTGCCATCAGTGATATGATGGCAGGGGTAGGCGGTCAGCCCCAGCATTTT
NA | once | TRBJ2-1 | TRBV30 | CAWRNKVRYNEQFF | TGTGCCTGGAGGAACAAAGTCAGATACAATGAGCAGTTCTTC
NA | few | TRBJ2-1 | TRBV19 | CASSPTTRASNEQFF | TGTGCCAGTAGTCCTACCACCAGGGCCTCCAATGAGCAGTTCTTC
NA | NA | TRBJ1-2 | TRBV6-5 | CAGSYTENYGYTF | TGTGCCGGCAGTTACACAGAGAACTATGGCTACACCTTC
NA | NA | TRBJ1-1 | TRBV9 | CASSVGVGRNTEAFF | TGTGCCAGCAGCGTAGGGGTGGGGCGGAACACTGAAGCTTTCTTT
NA | NA | TRBJ1-3 | TRBV11-1 | CASSRTGTTGNTIYF | TGTGCCAGCAGTCGCACCGGGACTACAGGAAACACCATATATTTT
TRBD2 | NA | TRBJ2-3 | TRBV5-4 | CASSPGSGRWDTQYF | TGTGCCAGCAGCCCCGGAAGCGGGAGATGGGATACGCAGTATTTT
TRBD2 | NA | TRBJ2-5 | TRBV2 | CASLGGGRAVETQYF | TGTGCCAGCTTAGGGGGCGGGAGGGCCGTTGAGACCCAGTACTTC
NA | NA | TRBJ1-1 | TRBV19 | CASSIEGEGWQNTEAFF | TGTGCCAGTAGTATCGAGGGGGAGGGTTGGCAGAACACTGAAGCTTTCTTT
TRBD1 | NA | TRBJ2-1 | TRBV18 | CASSPFGTGSYNEQFF | TGTGCCAGCTCCCCATTTGGGACAGGGAGTTACAATGAGCAGTTCTTC
NA | once | TRBJ1-2 | TRBV7-8 | CASSLGPSNYGYTF | TGTGCCAGCAGCTTGGGGCCCTCTAACTATGGCTACACCTTC
NA | NA | TRBJ2-2 | TRBV19 | CASSTPVFNTGELFF | TGTGCCAGTAGTACCCCCGTGTTTAACACCGGGGAGCTGTTTTTT
TRBD1 | few | TRBJ2-7 | TRBV5-5 | CASTDLTGRGEQYF | TGTGCCAGCACCGATTTGACAGGGCGCGGGGAGCAGTACTTC
NA | NA | TRBJ1-4 | TRBV5-4 | CASSLTGFATNEKLFF | TGTGCCAGCAGCTTGACAGGGTTTGCAACTAATGAAAAACTGTTTTTT
TRBD1 | NA | TRBJ1-5 | TRBV19 | CASSTTGALPQPQHF | TGTGCCAGTAGTACCACAGGGGCCCTACCTCAGCCCCAGCATTTT